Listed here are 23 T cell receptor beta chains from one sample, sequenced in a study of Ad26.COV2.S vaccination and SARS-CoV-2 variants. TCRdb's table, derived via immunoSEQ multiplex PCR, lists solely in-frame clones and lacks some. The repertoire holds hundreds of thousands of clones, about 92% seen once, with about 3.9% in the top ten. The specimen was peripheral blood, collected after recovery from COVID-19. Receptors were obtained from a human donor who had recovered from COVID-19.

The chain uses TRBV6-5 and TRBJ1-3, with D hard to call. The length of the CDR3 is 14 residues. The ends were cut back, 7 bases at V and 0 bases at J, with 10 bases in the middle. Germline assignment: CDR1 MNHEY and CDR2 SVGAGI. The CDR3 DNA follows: TGTGCCAGCACGGGAAGCTTCTCTGGAAACACCATATATTTT. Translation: CASTGSFSGNTIYF.

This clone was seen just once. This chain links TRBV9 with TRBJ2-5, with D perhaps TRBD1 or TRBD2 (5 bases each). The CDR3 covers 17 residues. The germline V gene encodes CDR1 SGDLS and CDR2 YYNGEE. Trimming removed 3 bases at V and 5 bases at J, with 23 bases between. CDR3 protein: CASSAGLVGDAWETQYF. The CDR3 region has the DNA TGTGCCAGCAGCGCGGGATTAGTGGGGGACGCCTGGGAGACCCAGTACTTC.

The CDR3 DNA reads TGTGCCAGTAGTCGGGACAGGGGTCCTGAAGCTTTCTTT. It is translated as CASSRDRGPEAFF. This chain connects TRBV19 to TRBJ1-1, with 10 bases that match TRBD1. The CDR3 spans 13 residues. Trimming at V came to 5 bases and at J to 6 bases, leaving 3 bases not matched to a gene. In germline, CDR1 is LNHDA, CDR2 SQIVND (reference sequence).

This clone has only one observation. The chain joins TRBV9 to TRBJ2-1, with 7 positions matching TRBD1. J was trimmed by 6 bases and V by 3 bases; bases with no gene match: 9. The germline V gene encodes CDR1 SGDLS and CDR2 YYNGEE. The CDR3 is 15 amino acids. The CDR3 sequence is CASSEQGDSRNEQFF. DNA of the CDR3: TGTGCCAGCAGCGAGCAGGGGGACAGTCGCAATGAGCAGTTCTTC.

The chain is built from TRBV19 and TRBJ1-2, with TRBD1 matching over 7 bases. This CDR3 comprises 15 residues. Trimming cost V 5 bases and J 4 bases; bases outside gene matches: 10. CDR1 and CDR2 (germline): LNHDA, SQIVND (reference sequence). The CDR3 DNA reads TGTGCCAGTAGTCTGCTAGGGACAGACCTCTATGGCTACACCTTC. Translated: CASSLLGTDLYGYTF.

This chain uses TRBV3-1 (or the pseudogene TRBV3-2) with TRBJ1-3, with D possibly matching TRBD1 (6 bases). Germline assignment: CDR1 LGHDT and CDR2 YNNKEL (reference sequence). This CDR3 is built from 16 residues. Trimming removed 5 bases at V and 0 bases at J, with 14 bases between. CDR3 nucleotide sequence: TGTGCCAGCAGCAGACAAGGGGGAGCCTCTGGAAACACCATATATTTT. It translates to CASSRQGGASGNTIYF.

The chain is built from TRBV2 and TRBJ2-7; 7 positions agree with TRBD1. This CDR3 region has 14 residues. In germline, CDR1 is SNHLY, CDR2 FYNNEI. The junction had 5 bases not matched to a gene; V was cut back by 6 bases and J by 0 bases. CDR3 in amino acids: CASRIQGPSYEQYF. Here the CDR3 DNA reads TGTGCCAGCAGGATACAGGGGCCCTCCTACGAGCAGTACTTC.

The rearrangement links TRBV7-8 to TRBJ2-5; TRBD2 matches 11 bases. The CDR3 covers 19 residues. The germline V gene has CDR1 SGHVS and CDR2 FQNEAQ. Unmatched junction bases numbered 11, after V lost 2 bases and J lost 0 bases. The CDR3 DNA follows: TGTGCCAGCAGCTTATGGGCGACTAGCGGGGAGCCTAACCAAGAGACCCAGTACTTC. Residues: CASSLWATSGEPNQETQYF.

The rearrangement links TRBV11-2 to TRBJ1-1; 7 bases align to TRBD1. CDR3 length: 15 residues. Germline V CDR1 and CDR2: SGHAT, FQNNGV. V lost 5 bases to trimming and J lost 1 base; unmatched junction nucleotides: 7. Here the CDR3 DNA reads TGTGCCAGCAGCCCCCGGACAGGTGGGAACACTGAAGCTTTCTTT. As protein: CASSPRTGGNTEAFF.

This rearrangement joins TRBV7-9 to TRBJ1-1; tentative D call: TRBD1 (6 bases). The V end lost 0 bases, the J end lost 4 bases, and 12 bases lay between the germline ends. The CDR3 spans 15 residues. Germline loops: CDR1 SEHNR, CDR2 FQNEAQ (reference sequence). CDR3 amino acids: CASSLAAGVTTEAFF. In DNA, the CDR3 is TGTGCCAGCAGCTTAGCGGCAGGGGTGACCACTGAAGCTTTCTTT. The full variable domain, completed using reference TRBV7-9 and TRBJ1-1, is DTGVSQNPRHKITKRGQNVTFRCDPISEHNRLYWYRQTLGQGPEFLTYFQNEAQLEKSRLLSDRFSAERPKGSFSTLEIQRTEQGDSAMYLCASSLAAGVTTEAFFGQGTRLTVV.

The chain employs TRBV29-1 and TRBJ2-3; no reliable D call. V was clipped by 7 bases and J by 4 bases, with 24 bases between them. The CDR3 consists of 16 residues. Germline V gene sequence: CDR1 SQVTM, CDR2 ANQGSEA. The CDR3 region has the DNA TGCAGCGGTGTGGCCGTGGTGGCGTTAGGAGCAGATACGCAGTATTTT. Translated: CSGVAVVALGADTQYF.

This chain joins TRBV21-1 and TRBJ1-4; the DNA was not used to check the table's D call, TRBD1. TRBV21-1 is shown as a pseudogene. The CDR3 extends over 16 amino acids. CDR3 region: CASSSRGDRENEKLFF. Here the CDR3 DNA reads TGTGCCAGCAGCTCCCGCGGTGACAGAGAAAATGAAAAACTGTTTTTT.

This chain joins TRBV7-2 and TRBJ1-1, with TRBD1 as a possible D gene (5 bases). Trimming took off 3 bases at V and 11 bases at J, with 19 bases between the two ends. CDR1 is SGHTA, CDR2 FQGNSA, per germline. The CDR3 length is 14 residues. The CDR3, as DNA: TGTGCCAGCAGCTTGCAAGGGGCCGGGTTTGGGGCTTTCTTT. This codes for CASSLQGAGFGAFF.

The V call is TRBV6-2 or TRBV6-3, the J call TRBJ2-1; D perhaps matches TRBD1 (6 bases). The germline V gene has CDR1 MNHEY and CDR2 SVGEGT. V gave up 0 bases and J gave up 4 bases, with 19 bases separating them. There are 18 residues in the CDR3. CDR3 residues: CASSYSTFGAGEYNEQFF. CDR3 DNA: TGTGCCAGCAGTTACTCGACCTTTGGGGCAGGGGAATACAATGAGCAGTTCTTC.

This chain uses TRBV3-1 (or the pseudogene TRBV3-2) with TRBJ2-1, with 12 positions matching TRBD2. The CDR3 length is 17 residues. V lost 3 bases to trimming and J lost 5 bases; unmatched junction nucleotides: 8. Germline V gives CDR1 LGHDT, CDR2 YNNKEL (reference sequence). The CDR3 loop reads CASSQDPLAGGDNEQFF. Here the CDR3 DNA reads TGTGCCAGCAGCCAGGACCCACTAGCGGGGGGCGACAATGAGCAGTTCTTC.

The CDR3 is CASSVGATSNTEAFF. The CDR3 bases are TGCGCCAGCAGCGTCGGGGCAACATCGAACACTGAAGCTTTCTTT. The chain recombines TRBV5-1 with TRBJ1-1; a weak D match, TRBD1 (5 bases). This CDR3 contains 15 residues. Germline CDR1 and CDR2: SGHRS and YFSETQ. Deletions cut 4 bases from V and 1 base from J, with 14 bases between.

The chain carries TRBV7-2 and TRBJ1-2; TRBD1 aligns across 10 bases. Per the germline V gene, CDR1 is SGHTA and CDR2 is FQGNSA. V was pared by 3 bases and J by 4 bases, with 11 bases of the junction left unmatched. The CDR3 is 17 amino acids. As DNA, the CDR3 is TGTGCCAGCAGCTTCAGACCGGGACAGGGGAGAAGCTATGGCTACACCTTC. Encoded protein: CASSFRPGQGRSYGYTF.

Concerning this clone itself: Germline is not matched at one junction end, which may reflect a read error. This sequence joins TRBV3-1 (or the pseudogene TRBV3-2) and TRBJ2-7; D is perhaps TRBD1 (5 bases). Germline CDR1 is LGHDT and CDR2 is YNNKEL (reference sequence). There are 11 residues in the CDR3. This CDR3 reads CASSQDRVRSF. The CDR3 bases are TGTGCCAGCAGCCAAGACAGGGTCAGGTCCTTC.

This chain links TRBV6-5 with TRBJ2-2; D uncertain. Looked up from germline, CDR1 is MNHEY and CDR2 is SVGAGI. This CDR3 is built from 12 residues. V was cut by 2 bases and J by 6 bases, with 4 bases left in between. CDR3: CASSYGAGELFF. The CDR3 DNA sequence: TGTGCCAGCAGTTACGGGGCCGGGGAGCTGTTTTTT.

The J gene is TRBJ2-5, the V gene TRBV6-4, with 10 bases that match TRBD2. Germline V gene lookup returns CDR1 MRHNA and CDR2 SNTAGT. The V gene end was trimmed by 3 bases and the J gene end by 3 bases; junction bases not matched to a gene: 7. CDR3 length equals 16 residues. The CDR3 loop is CASSEAPSGGEETQYF. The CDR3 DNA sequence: TGTGCCAGCAGTGAGGCCCCTAGCGGGGGAGAAGAGACCCAGTACTTC.

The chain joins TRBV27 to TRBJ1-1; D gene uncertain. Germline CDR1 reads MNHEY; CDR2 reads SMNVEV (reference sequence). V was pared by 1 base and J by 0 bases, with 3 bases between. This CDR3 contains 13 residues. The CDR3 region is CASSLYMNTEAFF. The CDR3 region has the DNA TGTGCCAGCAGTTTATACATGAACACTGAAGCTTTCTTT.

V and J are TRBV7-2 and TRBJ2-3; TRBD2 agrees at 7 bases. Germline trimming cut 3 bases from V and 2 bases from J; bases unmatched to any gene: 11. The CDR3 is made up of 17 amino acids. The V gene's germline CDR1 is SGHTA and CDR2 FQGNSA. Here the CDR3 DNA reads TGTGCCAGCAGCTTTCCAGAGGAGCGGGGTTCCACAGATACGCAGTATTTT. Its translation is CASSFPEERGSTDTQYF.

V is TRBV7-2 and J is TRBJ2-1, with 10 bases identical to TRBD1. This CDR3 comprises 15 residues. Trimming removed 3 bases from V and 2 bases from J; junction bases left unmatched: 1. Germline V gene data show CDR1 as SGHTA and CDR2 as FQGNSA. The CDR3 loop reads CASSLGQGPYNEQFF. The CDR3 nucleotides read TGTGCCAGCAGCTTGGGACAGGGGCCCTACAATGAGCAGTTCTTC.